These T cell receptor beta chains were read from a single sample in a study of blood T cell repertoires in COVID-19. Using immunoSEQ multiplex PCR, the repertoire was profiled, and TCRdb retains in-frame clones only, with some absent. The sample carries 170,000 or so clones, 85% recorded once. Material: PBMCs or T cells enriched from blood (not recorded which). These receptors originate from a man aged 35-49 years who had recovered from COVID-19. Each CDR3 is given with its conserved first and last residue. Fields, in order: CDR3 length, V gene, D gene, J gene, clone size, CDR3 DNA, CDR3 protein. The D gene is left open where the match is weak. Only part of the rows carry a size: once, few, many, or a class if the clone is expanded.

15	TRBV2	TRBD1	TRBJ2-3	NA	TGTGCCAGTACACGGGACAGGCCCTCCCAGGATACGCAGTATTTT	CASTRDRPSQDTQYF
16	TRBV15	TRBD1	TRBJ1-1	NA	TGTGCCACCAGCAGATCCGGGACAGGGACAAGGTCTGAAGCTTTCTTT	CATSRSGTGTRSEAFF
12	TRBV6-5	NA	TRBJ2-7	NA	TGTGCCTCGAACCTCAGGGTCGGCGAGCAGTACTTC	CASNLRVGEQYF
15	TRBV19	TRBD2	TRBJ2-3	NA	TGTGCCAGTAGTTCTGGGACTAGCGGGGGAGTCTCGCAGTATTTT	CASSSGTSGGVSQYF
15	TRBV5-1	TRBD1	TRBJ2-7	NA	TGCGCCAGCAGCTGGTCCGGGACAGGGGGCGACGAGCAGTACTTC	CASSWSGTGGDEQYF
14	TRBV25-1	TRBD1	TRBJ2-7	NA	TGTGCCAGTAAACCGGGACAGGGGATCTACGAGCAGTACTTC	CASKPGQGIYEQYF
16	TRBV9	TRBD2	TRBJ2-2	once	TGTGCCAGCAGCGTAGGACTAGCGGCCAACACCGGGGAGCTGTTTTTT	CASSVGLAANTGELFF
12	TRBV6-1	NA	TRBJ1-1	NA	TGTGCCAGCAGTGAAGACCCTACTCGGGCTTTCTTT	CASSEDPTRAFF
15	TRBV27	TRBD2	TRBJ2-3	NA	TGTGCCAGCACTAAATCTAGCGGGAGCACAGATACGCAGTATTTT	CASTKSSGSTDTQYF
16	TRBV11-2	TRBD1	TRBJ1-4	NA	TGTGCCAGCGGGGGACAGAACGGTGCAACTAATGAAAAACTGTTTTTT	CASGGQNGATNEKLFF
16	TRBV2	TRBD1	TRBJ1-5	NA	TGTGCCAGCAGTGAGCGTCGGCAGGGGGACAATCAGCCCCAGCATTTT	CASSERRQGDNQPQHF
16	TRBV3-1/TRBV3-2	TRBD2	TRBJ2-7	NA	TGTGCCAGCAGCCAAGATATGCCTAGCGGGTCCTACGAGCAGTACTTC	CASSQDMPSGSYEQYF
16	TRBV14	TRBD1	TRBJ2-2	NA	TGTGCCAGCAGCATCCGGACAGGCTTGAACACCGGGGAGCTGTTTTTT	CASSIRTGLNTGELFF
15	TRBV5-1	NA	TRBJ1-5	NA	TGCGCCAGCAGCTTGGATGGGGGGGGCAATCAGCCCCAGCATTTT	CASSLDGGGNQPQHF
15	TRBV11-2	NA	TRBJ1-1	NA	TGTGCCAGCAGCACCAAGCCCGGGTTTGGCACTGAAGCTTTCTTT	CASSTKPGFGTEAFF
14	TRBV19	NA	TRBJ1-4	NA	TGTGCCAGTAGTAAGGAGGGGTCTAATGAAAAACTGTTTTTT	CASSKEGSNEKLFF
15	TRBV30	NA	TRBJ2-7	NA	TGTGCCTGGAAGGTCCAGGGATCGGGCTTCTACGAGCAGTACTTC	CAWKVQGSGFYEQYF
14	TRBV5-5	TRBD1	TRBJ1-5	NA	TGTGCCAGCAGCCCCGACAGGGCTGATGAGCCCCAGCATTTT	CASSPDRADEPQHF
15	TRBV4-1	TRBD1	TRBJ1-4	NA	TGCGCCAGCAACTTATTACAGGGGACTAATGAAAAACTGTTTTTT	CASNLLQGTNEKLFF
15	TRBV2	TRBD1	TRBJ1-2	NA	TGTGCCAGCAGTTCTCTCGGACAGGGTGGCTATGGCTACACCTTC	CASSSLGQGGYGYTF
18	TRBV5-1	NA	TRBJ1-3	few	TGCGCCAGCAGCTTGGAGATTCCGGGGGGAAGCTCTGGAAACACCATATATTTT	CASSLEIPGGSSGNTIYF
15	TRBV3-1/TRBV3-2	TRBD1	TRBJ2-7	once	TGTGCCAGCAGTCCCGGACAGGGGGCGAACCACGAGCAGTACTTC	CASSPGQGANHEQYF
12	TRBV6-1	NA	TRBJ2-1	NA	TGTGCCAGCAGTGATGGCGGAAATCTCGGGTTCTTC	CASSDGGNLGFF
16	TRBV5-4	NA	TRBJ2-3	NA	TGTGCCAGCAGCTTGAACCCATCCCTAACTGCAGATACGCAGTATTTT	CASSLNPSLTADTQYF
19	TRBV9	TRBD1	TRBJ1-4	NA	TGTGCCAGCAGCCCTTCTGGGGGACAGGGCGGGAGTAGTTATGAAAAACTGTTTTTT	CASSPSGGQGGSSYEKLFF
13	TRBV12-3/TRBV12-4	NA	TRBJ2-3	NA	TGTGCCAGCAGTTCAGGGACTGGAGATACGCAGTATTTT	CASSSGTGDTQYF
14	TRBV5-1	TRBD1	TRBJ1-2	NA	TGCGCCAGCAGCCTGGGACAGGGGATGTATGGCTACACCTTC	CASSLGQGMYGYTF
17	TRBV11-3	NA	TRBJ1-3	NA	TGTGCCAGCAGCCCCCATGCGGGGGCCCCCTCTGGAAACACCATATATTTT	CASSPHAGAPSGNTIYF